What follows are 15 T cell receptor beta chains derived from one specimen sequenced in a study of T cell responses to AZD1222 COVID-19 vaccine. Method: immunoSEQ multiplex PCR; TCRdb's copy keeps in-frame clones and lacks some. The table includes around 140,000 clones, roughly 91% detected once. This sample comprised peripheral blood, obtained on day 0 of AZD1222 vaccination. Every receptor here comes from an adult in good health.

Here the CDR3 reads CASSVGASGGTDTQYF. The CDR3 DNA follows: TGTGCCAGCAGCGTAGGGGCTAGCGGGGGCACAGATACGCAGTATTTT. The chain is built from TRBV9 and TRBJ2-3; 9 bases are shared with TRBD2. The CDR3 has 16 residues. Germline CDR1 and CDR2: SGDLS and YYNGEE. J gave up 1 base and V 0 bases, and 3 bases lay outside the gene matches. Combining the CDR3 with reference TRBV9 and TRBJ2-3 gives the whole variable domain DSGVTQTPKHLITATGQRVTLRCSPRSGDLSVYWYQQSLDQGLQFLIQYYNGEERAKGNILERFSAQQFPDLHSELNLSSLELGDSALYFCASSVGASGGTDTQYFGPGTRLTVL.

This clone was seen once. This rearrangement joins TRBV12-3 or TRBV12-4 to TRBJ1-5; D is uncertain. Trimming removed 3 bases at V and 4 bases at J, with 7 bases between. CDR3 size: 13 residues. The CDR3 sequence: CASSFGENQPQHF. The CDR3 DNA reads TGTGCCAGCAGTTTCGGGGAGAATCAGCCCCAGCATTTT.

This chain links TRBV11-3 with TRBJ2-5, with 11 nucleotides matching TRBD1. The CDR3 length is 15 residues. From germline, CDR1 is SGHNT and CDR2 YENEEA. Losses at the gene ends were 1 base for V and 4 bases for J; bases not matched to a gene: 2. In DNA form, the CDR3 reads TGTGCCAGCAGCTTAGTGGGACAGGGGGTAGAGACCCAGTACTTC. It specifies CASSLVGQGVETQYF. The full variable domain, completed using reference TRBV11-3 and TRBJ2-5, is EAGVVQSPRYKIIEKKQPVAFWCNPISGHNTLYWYLQNLGQGPELLIRYENEEAVDDSQLPKDRFSAERLKGVDSTLKIQPAELGDSAVYLCASSLVGQGVETQYFGPGTRLLVL.

CDR3 DNA: TGTGCCAGCAGTCAAGAGGGACAGGGCTTCAATCAGCCCCAGCATTTT. Amino acid sequence: CASSQEGQGFNQPQHF. The chain joins TRBV2 to TRBJ1-5; 9 bases are shared with TRBD1. After removal of 5 bases from V and 3 bases from J, the junction contained 8 bases not matched to a gene. Per the germline V gene, CDR1 is SNHLY and CDR2 is FYNNEI. The CDR3 loop spans 16 amino acids.

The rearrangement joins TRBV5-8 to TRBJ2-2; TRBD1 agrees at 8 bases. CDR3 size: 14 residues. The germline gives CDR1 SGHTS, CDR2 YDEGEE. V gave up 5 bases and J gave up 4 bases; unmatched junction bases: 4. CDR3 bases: TGTGCCAGCAGGACAGGGGCGCGCACCGGGGAGCTGTTTTTT. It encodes CASRTGARTGELFF.

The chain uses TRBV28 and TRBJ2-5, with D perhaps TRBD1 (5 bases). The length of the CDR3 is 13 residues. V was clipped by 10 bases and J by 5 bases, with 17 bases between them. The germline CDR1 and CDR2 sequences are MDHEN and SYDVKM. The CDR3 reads CATQIRDRETQYF. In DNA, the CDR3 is TGTGCCACCCAAATCAGGGATAGGGAGACCCAGTACTTC.

For the CDR3, the DNA is TGTGCCAGCACCTTGGGGGGTTTGAAAGAAAGGCAGTACTTC. This sequence encodes CASTLGGLKERQYF. The V gene is TRBV28, the J gene TRBJ2-7; weak D call: TRBD2 (6 bases). Per the germline V gene, CDR1 is MDHEN and CDR2 is SYDVKM. Trimming stripped 7 bases from V and 9 bases from J, with 22 bases between. The CDR3 has 14 residues.

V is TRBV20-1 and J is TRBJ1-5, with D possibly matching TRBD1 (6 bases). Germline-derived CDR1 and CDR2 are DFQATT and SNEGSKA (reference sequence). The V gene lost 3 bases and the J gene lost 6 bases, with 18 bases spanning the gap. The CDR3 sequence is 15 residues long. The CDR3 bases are TGCAGTGCTAGTCACGAGGGGGGCACAGGTCAGCCCCAGCATTTT. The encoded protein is CSASHEGGTGQPQHF.

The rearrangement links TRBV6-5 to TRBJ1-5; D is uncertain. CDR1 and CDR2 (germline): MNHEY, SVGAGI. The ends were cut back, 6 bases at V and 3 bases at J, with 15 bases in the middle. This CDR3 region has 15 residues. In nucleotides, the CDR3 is TGTGCCAGCAGGGACCAGGTTGCAATCAATCAGCCCCAGCATTTT. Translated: CASRDQVAINQPQHF.

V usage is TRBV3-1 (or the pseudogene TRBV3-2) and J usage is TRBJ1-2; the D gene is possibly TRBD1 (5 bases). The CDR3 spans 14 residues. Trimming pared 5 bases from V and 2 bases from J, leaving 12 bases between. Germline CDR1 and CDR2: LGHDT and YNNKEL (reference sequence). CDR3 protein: CASSTFGDNYGYTF. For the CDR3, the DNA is TGTGCCAGCAGCACATTTGGGGACAACTATGGCTACACCTTC.

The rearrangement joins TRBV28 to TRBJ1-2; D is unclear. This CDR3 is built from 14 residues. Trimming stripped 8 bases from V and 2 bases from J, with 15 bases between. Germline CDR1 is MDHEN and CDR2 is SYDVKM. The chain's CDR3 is CASANTGENYGYTF. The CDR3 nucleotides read TGTGCCAGCGCGAATACCGGTGAAAACTATGGCTACACCTTC.

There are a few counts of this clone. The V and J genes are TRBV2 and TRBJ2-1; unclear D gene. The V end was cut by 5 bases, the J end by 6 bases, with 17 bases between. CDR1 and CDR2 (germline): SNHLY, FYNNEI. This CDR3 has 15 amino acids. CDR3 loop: CASSRFMGWGNEQFF. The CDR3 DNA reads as TGTGCCAGCAGTCGGTTTATGGGCTGGGGCAATGAGCAGTTCTTC.

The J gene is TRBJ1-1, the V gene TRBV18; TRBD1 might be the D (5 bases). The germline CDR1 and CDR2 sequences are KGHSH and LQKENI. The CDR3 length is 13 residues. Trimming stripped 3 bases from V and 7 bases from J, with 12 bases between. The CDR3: CASSPVAGDEAFF. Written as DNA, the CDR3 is TGTGCCAGCTCACCTGTGGCGGGGGATGAAGCTTTCTTT.

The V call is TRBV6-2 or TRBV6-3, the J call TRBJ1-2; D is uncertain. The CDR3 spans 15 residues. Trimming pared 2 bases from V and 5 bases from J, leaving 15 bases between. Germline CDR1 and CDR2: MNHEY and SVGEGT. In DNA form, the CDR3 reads TGTGCCAGCAGTTACGATCGGCCCGCCCCATATGGCTACACCTTC. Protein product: CASSYDRPAPYGYTF.

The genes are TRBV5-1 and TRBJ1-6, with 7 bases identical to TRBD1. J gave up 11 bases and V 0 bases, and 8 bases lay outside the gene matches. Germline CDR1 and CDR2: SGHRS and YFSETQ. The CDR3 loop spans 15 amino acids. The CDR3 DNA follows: TGCGCCAGCAGCTTGGGCGGAACCAGGGGGACACCCCTCCACTTT. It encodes CASSLGGTRGTPLHF.